Below, 31 T cell receptor beta chains from the same sample are listed, as sequenced in a study of blood T cell repertoires in COVID-19. Sequencing was performed with immunoSEQ multiplex PCR; in TCRdb, only in-frame clones are kept and a portion is missing. Altogether under 150,000 clones are present, around 80% being singletons, with the ten largest covering roughly 2.2%. The sequencing sample was made of PBMCs or T cells enriched from blood (not recorded which). These receptors were obtained from a man aged 40-49 years with acute COVID-19.

This clone was seen just once. The rearrangement joins TRBV28 to TRBJ1-3, with TRBD1 matching over 7 bases. This CDR3 has 18 residues. Germline V CDR1 and CDR2: MDHEN, SYDVKM. J was trimmed by 0 bases and V by 6 bases; bases with no gene match: 14. The CDR3 sequence is CASSPPSQGTISGNTIYF. The CDR3 region has the DNA TGTGCCAGCAGCCCGCCCTCACAGGGGACGATCTCTGGAAACACCATATATTTT.

The chain links TRBV15 to TRBJ2-5, with 9 bases lining up with TRBD2. In germline, CDR1 is LNHNV, CDR2 YYDKDF (reference sequence). The CDR3 loop spans 17 amino acids. V lost 0 bases, J lost 6 bases, and 11 bases stayed unmatched. DNA of the CDR3: TGTGCCACCAGCAGAGAGGAAGTAGCGGGAGTTCCGAAGACCCAGTACTTC. Translation: CATSREEVAGVPKTQYF.

The CDR3 sequence: CASNPGGGTDTQYF. The CDR3 DNA follows: TGTGCCAGCAACCCCGGGGGGGGAACAGATACGCAGTATTTT. The V and J genes are TRBV7-3 and TRBJ2-3, with 8 bases matching TRBD2. This CDR3 contains 14 residues. J lost 3 bases, V lost 7 bases, and 6 bases had no gene match. Germline CDR1 is SGHTA and CDR2 is FQGTGA.

The gene calls are TRBV9 and TRBJ1-6, with D perhaps matching TRBD1 (6 bases). The CDR3 runs to 12 residues. Germline loops: CDR1 SGDLS, CDR2 YYNGEE. The V gene lost 2 bases and the J gene lost 12 bases, with 9 bases spanning the gap. The CDR3 sequence is CASSVEGGPLHF. For the CDR3, the DNA is TGTGCCAGCAGCGTGGAAGGGGGACCCCTCCACTTT.

This chain links TRBV11-2 with TRBJ2-5; tentative D call: TRBD2 (5 bases). The V end lost 0 bases, the J end lost 2 bases, and 16 bases lay between the germline ends. This CDR3 is 17 amino acids long. In germline, CDR1 is SGHAT, CDR2 FQNNGV. The chain's CDR3 is CASSLDPGKVQQETQYF. CDR3 nucleotide sequence: TGTGCCAGCAGCTTAGATCCGGGGAAGGTACAGCAAGAGACCCAGTACTTC.

The chain is built from TRBV5-6 and TRBJ1-2, with TRBD1 identical over 10 bases. CDR1 and CDR2 (germline): SGHDT, YYEEEE. The CDR3 loop spans 17 amino acids. The trim removed 1 base at V and 1 base at J, leaving 7 bases unmatched. In nucleotides, the CDR3 is TGTGCCAGCAGCTTGCCCCTATGGACAGGGGGTAACTATGGCTACACCTTC. Encoded protein: CASSLPLWTGGNYGYTF.

This sequence joins TRBV28 and TRBJ2-7; TRBD1 agrees at 8 bases. CDR1 MDHEN and CDR2 SYDVKM come from the germline V gene. This CDR3 is 13 amino acids long. The V gene end was trimmed by 8 bases and the J gene end by 1 base; junction bases not matched to a gene: 4. The CDR3 reads CASVTGGSYEQYF. In DNA, the CDR3 is TGTGCCAGCGTTACAGGGGGATCCTACGAGCAGTACTTC.

J is TRBJ2-3 and V is TRBV18; 7 bases match TRBD2. The CDR3 sequence is 15 residues long. Germline CDR1 reads KGHSH; CDR2 reads LQKENI. J was trimmed by 0 bases and V by 3 bases; bases with no gene match: 3. CDR3 loop: CASSPPGLSTDTQYF. CDR3 nucleotide sequence: TGTGCCAGCTCACCTCCGGGACTAAGCACAGATACGCAGTATTTT.

This clone occurred a few times. V usage is TRBV4-2 and J usage is TRBJ2-1; 11 nucleotides line up with TRBD2. Germline trimming cut 4 bases from V and 1 base from J; bases unmatched to any gene: 9. There are 18 residues in the CDR3. The germline V gene has CDR1 LGHNA and CDR2 YNFKEQ. CDR3 nucleotides: TGTGCCAGCAGCCCCCTGGGAACTAGCGGGGGTTCCTACAATGAGCAGTTCTTC. Its protein product is CASSPLGTSGGSYNEQFF.

Written as DNA, the CDR3 is TGTGCCAGCACTCCAGCCCTAGCGGGAGGATACTTTCCCATGCAGTATTTT. Translation gives CASTPALAGGYFPMQYF. The chain links TRBV3-1 (or the pseudogene TRBV3-2) to TRBJ2-3; 11 nucleotides match TRBD2. The CDR3 spans 17 residues. Germline loops: CDR1 LGHDT, CDR2 YNNKEL (reference sequence). The J segment lost 11 bases and the V segment lost 7 bases, leaving 20 bases of the junction unmatched.

The CDR3 reads CASSYGDRILEKLFF. The CDR3 nucleotides read TGTGCCAGCAGTTACGGGGACAGGATCCTTGAAAAACTGTTTTTT. This chain joins TRBV6-5 and TRBJ1-4; the match to TRBD1 covers 8 bases. The V and J ends lost 2 bases and 7 bases, in that order; junction bases with no gene match: 6. CDR3 length: 15 residues. CDR1 and CDR2 from the germline V gene are MNHEY and SVGAGI.

V and J are TRBV7-3 and TRBJ1-2; D gene ambiguous. Germline CDR1 SGHTA, CDR2 FQGTGA. CDR3 length equals 13 residues. V was cut by 4 bases and J by 5 bases, with 11 bases left in between. This chain's CDR3 is CASSSGEGYGYTF. CDR3 nucleotide sequence: TGTGCCAGCAGCTCGGGAGAAGGATATGGCTACACCTTC.

This clone was observed a handful of times. Within the sample, other DNA sequences also encode this same CDR3. The chain carries TRBV9 and TRBJ2-5; TRBD2 agrees at 15 bases. Germline-derived CDR1 and CDR2 are SGDLS and YYNGEE. The CDR3 runs to 16 residues. The V segment lost 3 bases and the J segment 5 bases; nucleotides outside the gene matches: 5. In DNA, the CDR3 is TGTGCCAGCAGCGACCCGGGGACTAGCGGGGGGGAGACCCAGTACTTC. Amino acids: CASSDPGTSGGETQYF. Together with reference TRBV9 and TRBJ2-5, the CDR3 gives the full variable domain: DSGVTQTPKHLITATGQRVTLRCSPRSGDLSVYWYQQSLDQGLQFLIQYYNGEERAKGNILERFSAQQFPDLHSELNLSSLELGDSALYFCASSDPGTSGGETQYFGPGTRLLVL.

V and J are TRBV2 and TRBJ1-2; TRBD1 agrees at 7 bases. The germline CDR1 and CDR2 sequences are SNHLY and FYNNEI. The CDR3 has 12 amino acids. V lost 4 bases, J lost 8 bases, and 4 bases stayed unmatched. CDR3 sequence reads: CASSGDSGGYTF. The DNA of the CDR3 is TGTGCCAGCAGTGGGGACAGCGGAGGCTACACCTTC.

The V gene is TRBV9, the J gene TRBJ2-1, with 11 bases fitting TRBD2. V lost 3 bases and J lost 5; bases outside the gene matches: 7. Germline V gene data show CDR1 as SGDLS and CDR2 as YYNGEE. CDR3 length equals 16 residues. The CDR3 sequence: CASSAGLTSGDNEQFF. The CDR3 DNA reads as TGTGCCAGCAGCGCCGGACTGACTAGCGGGGACAATGAGCAGTTCTTC.

The rearrangement joins TRBV9 to TRBJ2-1; 8 bases agree with TRBD1. The CDR3 spans 15 residues. V was clipped by 2 bases and J by 6 bases; unmatched bases: 7. Germline V gives CDR1 SGDLS, CDR2 YYNGEE. CDR3 in amino acids: CASSVGRGPPNEQFF. The CDR3, as DNA: TGTGCCAGCAGCGTCGGCAGGGGGCCCCCCAATGAGCAGTTCTTC.

The J gene is TRBJ2-7, the V gene TRBV5-1, with 10 bases aligning to TRBD1. The ends lost 4 bases at V and 7 bases at J; junction bases unmatched: 11. The V gene's germline CDR1 is SGHRS and CDR2 YFSETQ. This CDR3 has 15 amino acids. CDR3 bases: TGCGCCAGCAGCACGGGACAGGGGACAGAGGGGGAGCAGTACTTC. It codes for CASSTGQGTEGEQYF.

V gene TRBV7-2 combines with J gene TRBJ2-2, with TRBD2 matching over 14 bases. The CDR3 consists of 15 residues. V dropped 10 bases and J dropped 6; count of bases not matched to a gene: 7. Per the germline V gene, CDR1 is SGHTA and CDR2 is FQGNSA. This CDR3 reads CATSQGLAGAGELFF. CDR3 nucleotide sequence: TGTGCCACCTCTCAGGGACTAGCGGGAGCCGGGGAGCTGTTTTTT.

This clone was seen once. The rearrangement links TRBV30 to TRBJ1-5; 8 bases fit TRBD1. The junction had 3 bases not matched to a gene; V was cut back by 5 bases and J by 3 bases. CDR1 is GTSNPN and CDR2 is SVGIG in the germline V gene (reference sequence). The CDR3 is made up of 13 amino acids. DNA for the CDR3: TGTGCCTGGGGACAGGGAAACAATCAGCCCCAGCATTTT. Protein: CAWGQGNNQPQHF.

This clone was counted a single time. The genes are TRBV7-9 and TRBJ1-4, with 8 bases fitting TRBD1. V lost 5 bases, J lost 5 bases, and 4 bases stayed unmatched. The V gene's germline CDR1 is SEHNR and CDR2 FQNEAQ (reference sequence). The CDR3 sequence is 14 residues long. As DNA, the CDR3 is TGTGCCAGCAGCCGACAGGGGCGAAATGAAAAACTGTTTTTT. It translates to CASSRQGRNEKLFF.

The rearrangement links TRBV6-1 to TRBJ2-3; 7 bases agree with TRBD2. Per the germline V gene, CDR1 is MNHNS and CDR2 is SASEGT. This CDR3 comprises 16 residues. J was trimmed by 7 bases and V by 0 bases; bases with no gene match: 10. CDR3 sequence: CASSEALRGSSNTQYF. CDR3 sequence (DNA): TGTGCCAGCAGTGAAGCGCTTCGCGGGAGCTCGAATACGCAGTATTTT.

The chain has TRBV27 and TRBJ2-5; D may be TRBD2 (7 bases). Germline V lookup: CDR1 MNHEY, CDR2 SMNVEV (reference sequence). The CDR3 covers 14 residues. Trimming cost V 4 bases and J 4 bases, with 13 bases left between them. CDR3 DNA sequence: TGTGCCAGCAGTTGGGGGGGGGCGGGAGAGACCCAGTACTTC. Translation: CASSWGGAGETQYF.

This chain links TRBV12-3 or TRBV12-4 with TRBJ2-5, with D uncertain. The CDR3 is 12 amino acids. The V and J ends lost 4 bases and 2 bases respectively, with 5 bases between them. CDR3 nucleotide sequence: TGTGCCAGCAGTTCCCAGCAAGAGACCCAGTACTTC. Its protein product is CASSSQQETQYF.

The CDR3 loop reads CASSESSGFGYTF. The CDR3 DNA is TGCGCCAGCAGTGAGTCTTCAGGGTTTGGCTACACCTTC. V is TRBV10-2 and J is TRBJ1-2, with D possibly TRBD1 on 5 matching bases. The CDR3 is made up of 13 amino acids. Germline-derived CDR1 and CDR2 are WSHSY and SAAADI. Between the trimmed V and J ends, which lost 0 bases and 7 bases, there was a span of 9 bases.

In DNA, the CDR3 is TGTGCCAGCAGCCAAGATTCAGGAACTAATGAAAAACTGTTTTTT. This codes for CASSQDSGTNEKLFF. This rearrangement joins TRBV3-1 (or the pseudogene TRBV3-2) to TRBJ1-4; D remains ambiguous. Germline CDR1 and CDR2: LGHDT and YNNKEL (reference sequence). V was trimmed by 0 bases and J by 1 base, leaving 6 bases between them. The CDR3 has 15 amino acids.

This clone was found a few times. This rearrangement joins TRBV30 to TRBJ1-1; 7 nucleotides match TRBD1. Germline lookup yields CDR1 GTSNPN and CDR2 SVGIG (reference sequence). The CDR3 is made up of 14 amino acids. The junction had 4 bases not matched to a gene; V was cut back by 2 bases and J by 1 base. In DNA, the CDR3 is TGTGCCTGGAGTAGGGGACAGAGGAACACTGAAGCTTTCTTT. It encodes CAWSRGQRNTEAFF.

The chain couples TRBV10-3 to TRBJ2-2, with TRBD2 matching over 10 bases. CDR1 and CDR2 from the germline V gene are ENHRY and SYGVKD. V was pared by 10 bases and J by 5 bases, with 10 bases of the junction left unmatched. The CDR3 extends over 15 amino acids. CDR3 sequence (DNA): TGTGCCACCCGGGGGGTAGCGGGGGGAACCGGGGAGCTGTTTTTT. Protein: CATRGVAGGTGELFF.

J is TRBJ1-2 and V is TRBV3-1 (or the pseudogene TRBV3-2), with no clear D. V shed 4 bases and J shed 4 bases, with 10 bases lying between them. The CDR3 totals 13 residues. Germline assignment: CDR1 LGHDT and CDR2 YNNKEL (reference sequence). CDR3 in amino acids: CASSPGGFYGYTF. DNA for the CDR3: TGTGCCAGCAGCCCCGGAGGGTTCTATGGCTACACCTTC.

The chain joins TRBV6-1 to TRBJ2-6; 7 positions agree with TRBD1. The germline V gene has CDR1 MNHNS and CDR2 SASEGT. The CDR3 consists of 17 residues. Trimming removed 4 bases from V and 0 bases from J; junction bases left unmatched: 6. As DNA, the CDR3 is TGTGCCAGCAGTGTTAGGGACAGCTACTCTGGGGCCAACGTCCTGACTTTC. It encodes CASSVRDSYSGANVLTF.

The rearrangement links TRBV28 to TRBJ1-5; 8 bases line up with TRBD1. The CDR3 totals 14 residues. The V gene's germline CDR1 is MDHEN and CDR2 SYDVKM. The V segment lost 8 bases and the J segment 7 bases; nucleotides outside the gene matches: 10. The CDR3 bases are TGTGCCAGCGGCAACGGACAGGGAACCCAGCCCCAGCATTTT. This translates into CASGNGQGTQPQHF.

The V call is TRBV14, the J call TRBJ2-1, with 9 bases matching TRBD2. The trim removed 0 bases at V and 9 bases at J, leaving 9 bases unmatched. The CDR3 length is 16 residues. Germline CDR1 reads SGHDN; CDR2 reads FVKESK. CDR3 bases: TGTGCCAGCAGCCAAGAGGGACTAGCCGACCGAGGTGAGCAGTTCTTC. Encoded protein: CASSQEGLADRGEQFF.